This T cell receptor beta chain was sequenced during a study of T cells in tumors after PD-1 blockade. Study-wide context: A subset received ongoing vismodegib 150 mg daily alongside anti-PD-1 therapy.

V shed 4 bases and J shed 3 bases, with 13 bases lying between them. CDR3 length: 14 residues. The germline CDR1 and CDR2 sequences are MNHEY and SMNVEV (reference sequence). Before and after PD-1 blockade, biopsies were collected from the same primary tumor site. Study outcomes and limitations: Blood contained approximately 43% of the tumor's TCR clonotypes.

Sequencing used immunoSEQ multiplex PCR; TCRdb keeps in-frame clones, though not all of them. The table records 2,000 to 3,000 clones, 55% to 70% of them present only once. Of note for this clone: The antigen is not known.

This TCR came from a human donor with basal cell carcinoma. This material consisted of tumor tissue, taken after anti-PD-1 treatment. This chain joins TRBV27 and TRBJ2-7; no clear D gene. The CDR3 DNA reads TGTGCCAGCAGTTCCCTACACCGCCTCTACGAGCAGTACTTC. Protein product: CASSSLHRLYEQYF.